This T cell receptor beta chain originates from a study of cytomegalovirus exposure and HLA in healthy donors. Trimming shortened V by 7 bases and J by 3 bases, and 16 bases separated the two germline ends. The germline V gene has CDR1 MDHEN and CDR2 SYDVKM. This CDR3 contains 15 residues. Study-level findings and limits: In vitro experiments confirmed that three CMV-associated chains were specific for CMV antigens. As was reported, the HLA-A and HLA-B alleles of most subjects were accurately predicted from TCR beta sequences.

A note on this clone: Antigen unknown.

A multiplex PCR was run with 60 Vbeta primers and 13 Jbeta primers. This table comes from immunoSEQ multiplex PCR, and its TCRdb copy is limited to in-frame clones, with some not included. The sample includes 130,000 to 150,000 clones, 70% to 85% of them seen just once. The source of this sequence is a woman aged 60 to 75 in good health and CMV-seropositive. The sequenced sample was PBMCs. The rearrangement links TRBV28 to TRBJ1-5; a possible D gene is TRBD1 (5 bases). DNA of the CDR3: TGTGCCAGCACGTTCATAGACAGTGACAATCAGCCCCAGCATTTT. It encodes CASTFIDSDNQPQHF.